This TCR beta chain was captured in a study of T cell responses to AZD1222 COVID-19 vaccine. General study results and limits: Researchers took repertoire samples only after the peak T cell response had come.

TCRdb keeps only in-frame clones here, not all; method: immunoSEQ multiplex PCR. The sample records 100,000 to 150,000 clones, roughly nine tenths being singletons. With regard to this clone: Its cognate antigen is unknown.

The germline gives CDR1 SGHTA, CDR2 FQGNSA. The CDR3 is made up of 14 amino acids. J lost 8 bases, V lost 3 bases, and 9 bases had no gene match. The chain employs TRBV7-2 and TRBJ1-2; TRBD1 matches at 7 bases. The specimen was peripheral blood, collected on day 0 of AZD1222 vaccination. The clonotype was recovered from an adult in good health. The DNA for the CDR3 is TGTGCCAGCAGCTTTCGACAGGGTGGGGGAGGCTACACCTTC. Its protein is CASSFRQGGGGYTF. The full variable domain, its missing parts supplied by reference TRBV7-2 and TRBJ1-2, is GAGVSQSPSNKVTEKGKDVELRCDPISGHTALYWYRQSLGQGLEFLIYFQGNSAPDKSGLPSDRFSAERTGGSVSTLTIQRTQQEDSAVYLCASSFRQGGGGYTFGSGTRLTVV.